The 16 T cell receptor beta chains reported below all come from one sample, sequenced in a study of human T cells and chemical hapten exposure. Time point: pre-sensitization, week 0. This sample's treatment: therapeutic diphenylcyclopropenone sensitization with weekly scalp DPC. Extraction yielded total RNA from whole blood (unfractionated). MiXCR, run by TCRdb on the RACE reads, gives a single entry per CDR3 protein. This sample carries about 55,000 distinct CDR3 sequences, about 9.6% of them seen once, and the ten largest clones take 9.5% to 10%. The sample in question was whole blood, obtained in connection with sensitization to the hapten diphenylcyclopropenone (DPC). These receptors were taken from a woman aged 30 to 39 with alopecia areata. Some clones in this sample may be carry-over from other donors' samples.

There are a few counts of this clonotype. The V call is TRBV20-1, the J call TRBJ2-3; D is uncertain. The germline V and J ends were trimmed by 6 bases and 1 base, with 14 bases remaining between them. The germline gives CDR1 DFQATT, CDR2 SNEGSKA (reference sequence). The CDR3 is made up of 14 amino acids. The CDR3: CSAKAEPGTDTQYF. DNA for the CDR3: TGCAGTGCAAAGGCGGAACCAGGCACAGATACGCAGTATTTT.

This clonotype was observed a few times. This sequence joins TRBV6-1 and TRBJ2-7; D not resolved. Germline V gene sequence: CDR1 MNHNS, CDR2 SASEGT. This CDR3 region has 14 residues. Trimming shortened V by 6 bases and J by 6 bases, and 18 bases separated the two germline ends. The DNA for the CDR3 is TGTGCCAGCAGCCAGCTGCTGTCGTCGGTCGAGCAGTACTTC. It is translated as CASSQLLSSVEQYF.

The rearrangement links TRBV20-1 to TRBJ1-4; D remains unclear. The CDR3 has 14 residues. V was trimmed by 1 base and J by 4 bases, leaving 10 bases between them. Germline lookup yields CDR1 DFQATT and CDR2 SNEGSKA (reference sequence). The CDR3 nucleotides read TGCAGTGCTAGAGTAGCTATTTATAATGAAAAACTGTTTTTT. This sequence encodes CSARVAIYNEKLFF.

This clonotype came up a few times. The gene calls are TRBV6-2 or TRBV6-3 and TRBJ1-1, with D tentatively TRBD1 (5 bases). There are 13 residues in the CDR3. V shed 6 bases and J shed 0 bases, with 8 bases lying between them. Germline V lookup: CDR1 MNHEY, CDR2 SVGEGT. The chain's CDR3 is CASSLTVNTEAFF. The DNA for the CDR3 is TGTGCCAGCAGCCTGACAGTGAACACTGAAGCTTTCTTT.

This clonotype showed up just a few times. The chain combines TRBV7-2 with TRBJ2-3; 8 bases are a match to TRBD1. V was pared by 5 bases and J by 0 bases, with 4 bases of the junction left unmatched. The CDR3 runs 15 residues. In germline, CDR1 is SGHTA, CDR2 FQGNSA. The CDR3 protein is CASSTDRGSTDTQYF. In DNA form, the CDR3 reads TGTGCCAGCAGCACCGACAGGGGTAGCACAGATACGCAGTATTTT.

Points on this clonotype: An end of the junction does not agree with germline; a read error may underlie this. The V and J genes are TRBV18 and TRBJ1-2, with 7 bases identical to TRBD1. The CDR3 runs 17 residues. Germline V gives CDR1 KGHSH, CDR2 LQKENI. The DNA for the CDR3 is TGTGCCAGCTCCCCACAGGGGCAAGTCCTTTTTAACTATGGCTACACCTTC. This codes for CASSPQGQVLFNYGYTF.

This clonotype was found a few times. The CDR3 loop reads CASSTTTGSYGYTF. The CDR3 coding sequence is TGTGCCAGTAGTACCACGACAGGGAGCTATGGCTACACCTTC. The rearrangement links TRBV19 to TRBJ1-2, with 7 nucleotides matching TRBD1. Germline assignment: CDR1 LNHDA and CDR2 SQIVND (reference sequence). J lost 4 bases, V lost 4 bases, and 6 bases had no gene match. The CDR3 length is 14 residues.

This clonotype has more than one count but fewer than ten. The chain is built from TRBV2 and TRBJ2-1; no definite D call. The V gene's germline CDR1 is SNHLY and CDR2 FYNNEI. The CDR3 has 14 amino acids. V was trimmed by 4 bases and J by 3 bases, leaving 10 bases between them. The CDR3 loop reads CASSGERDYNEQFF. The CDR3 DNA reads TGTGCCAGCAGTGGTGAGCGCGACTACAATGAGCAGTTCTTC.

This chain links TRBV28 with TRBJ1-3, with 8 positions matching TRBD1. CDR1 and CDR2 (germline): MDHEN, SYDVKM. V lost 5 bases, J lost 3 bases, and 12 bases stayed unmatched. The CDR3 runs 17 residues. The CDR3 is CASSRPLQGESGNTIYF. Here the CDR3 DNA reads TGTGCCAGCAGTCGCCCCTTACAGGGGGAGAGTGGAAACACCATATATTTT.

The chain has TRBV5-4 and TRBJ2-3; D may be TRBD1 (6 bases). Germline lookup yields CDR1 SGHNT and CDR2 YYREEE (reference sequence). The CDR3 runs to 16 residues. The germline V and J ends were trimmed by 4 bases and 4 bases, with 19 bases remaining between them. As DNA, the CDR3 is TGTGCCAGCAGCCCTCCAAGAGGGGGTAGCGCAGATACGCAGTATTTT. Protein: CASSPPRGGSADTQYF.

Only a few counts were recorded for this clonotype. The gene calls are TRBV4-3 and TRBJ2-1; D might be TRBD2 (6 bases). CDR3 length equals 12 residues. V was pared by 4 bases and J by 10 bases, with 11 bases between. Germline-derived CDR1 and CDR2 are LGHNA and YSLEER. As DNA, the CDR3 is TGCGCCAGCAGCCCTCAGGGAGGCGAGCAGTTCTTC. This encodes CASSPQGGEQFF.

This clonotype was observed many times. CDR3 nucleotide sequence: TGCGCCAGCAGCTTAGTCGCCGGGGAGCTGTTTTTT. This codes for CASSLVAGELFF. The V gene is TRBV5-1, the J gene TRBJ2-2; the D is unclear. The germline CDR1 and CDR2 sequences are SGHRS and YFSETQ. CDR3 length: 12 amino acids. The V end was cut by 2 bases, the J end by 6 bases, with 5 bases between. Filled out from reference TRBV5-1 and TRBJ2-2, the complete variable domain reads KAGVTQTPRYLIKTRGQQVTLSCSPISGHRSVSWYQQTPGQGLQFLFEYFSETQRNKGNFPGRFSGRQFSNSRSEMNVSTLELGDSALYLCASSLVAGELFFGEGSRLTVL.

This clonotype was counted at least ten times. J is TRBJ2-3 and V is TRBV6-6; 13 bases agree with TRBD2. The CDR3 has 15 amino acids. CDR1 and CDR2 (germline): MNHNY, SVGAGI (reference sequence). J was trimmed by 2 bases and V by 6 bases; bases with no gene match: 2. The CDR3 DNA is TGTGCCAGCAGGGGACTAGCGGGGATCACAGATACGCAGTATTTT. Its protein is CASRGLAGITDTQYF.

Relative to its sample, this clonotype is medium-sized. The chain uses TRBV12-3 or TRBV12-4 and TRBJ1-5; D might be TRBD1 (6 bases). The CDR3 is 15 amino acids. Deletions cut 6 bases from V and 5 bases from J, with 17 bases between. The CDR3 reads CASSVNQGTYQPQHF. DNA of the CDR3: TGTGCCAGCAGCGTCAACCAGGGGACCTATCAGCCCCAGCATTTT.

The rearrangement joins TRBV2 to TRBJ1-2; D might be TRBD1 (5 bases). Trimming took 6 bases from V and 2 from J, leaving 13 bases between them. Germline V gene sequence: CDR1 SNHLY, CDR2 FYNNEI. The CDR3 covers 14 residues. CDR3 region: CASSFRDINYGYTF. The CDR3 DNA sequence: TGTGCCAGCAGCTTCAGGGATATAAACTATGGCTACACCTTC.

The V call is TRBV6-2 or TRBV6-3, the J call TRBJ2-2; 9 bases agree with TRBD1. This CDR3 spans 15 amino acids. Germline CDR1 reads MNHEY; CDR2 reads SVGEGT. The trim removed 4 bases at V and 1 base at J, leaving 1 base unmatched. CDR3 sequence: CASSWDRVNTGELFF. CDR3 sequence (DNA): TGTGCCAGCAGTTGGGACAGGGTGAACACCGGGGAGCTGTTTTTT.